This TCR beta chain is from a study of blood T cell repertoires in COVID-19. Across the whole study: T cells, B-cell-depleted T cells, or PBMCs provided the cDNA or gDNA that served as material.

Clones were sequenced by immunoSEQ multiplex PCR, and TCRdb holds only the in-frame ones, with some missing. The sample contains 130,000 to 150,000 clones, 80% of which appear only once. Trimming took off 2 bases at V and 8 bases at J, with 11 bases between the two ends. The germline gives CDR1 SGDLS, CDR2 YYNGEE. The CDR3 contains 13 residues. V and J are TRBV9 and TRBJ2-1, with D unresolved. Sequencing was done on a sample of peripheral blood. The clonotype originates from a man aged 65-85 years who had recovered from COVID-19. This CDR3 reads CASSVGLTDEQFF. CDR3 DNA: TGTGCCAGCAGCGTCGGTCTTACCGATGAGCAGTTCTTC.